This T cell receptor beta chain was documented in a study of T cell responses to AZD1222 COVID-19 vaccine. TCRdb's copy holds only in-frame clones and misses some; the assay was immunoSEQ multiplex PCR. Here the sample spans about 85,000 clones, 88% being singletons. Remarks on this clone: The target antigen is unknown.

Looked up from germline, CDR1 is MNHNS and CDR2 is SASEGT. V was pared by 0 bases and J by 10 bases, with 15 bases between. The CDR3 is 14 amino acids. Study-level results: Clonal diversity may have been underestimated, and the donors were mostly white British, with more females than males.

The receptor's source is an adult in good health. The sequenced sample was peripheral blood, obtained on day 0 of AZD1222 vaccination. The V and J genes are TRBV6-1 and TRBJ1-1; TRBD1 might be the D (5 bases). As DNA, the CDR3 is TGTGCCAGCAGTGAAGCAAACAGGCTACGGGTAGCTTTCTTT. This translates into CASSEANRLRVAFF.